This T cell receptor beta chain was recorded in a study of blood T cell repertoires in COVID-19. Germline V lookup: CDR1 SEHNR, CDR2 FQNEAQ (reference sequence). V lost 5 bases and J 0 bases, leaving 8 bases between the germline ends. This CDR3 is 14 amino acids long. Clones were sequenced by immunoSEQ multiplex PCR, and TCRdb holds only the in-frame ones, with some missing. The sample includes roughly 280,000 clones, roughly nine tenths of them seen just once. Sequenced input: peripheral blood. V gene TRBV7-9 combines with J gene TRBJ1-3, with D tentatively TRBD1 (6 bases). The origin of this receptor is a woman between 45 and 65 years old who had recovered from COVID-19. For the CDR3, the DNA is TGTGCCAGCAGCGGGACACCCTCTGGAAACACCATATATTTT. This gives the protein CASSGTPSGNTIYF.